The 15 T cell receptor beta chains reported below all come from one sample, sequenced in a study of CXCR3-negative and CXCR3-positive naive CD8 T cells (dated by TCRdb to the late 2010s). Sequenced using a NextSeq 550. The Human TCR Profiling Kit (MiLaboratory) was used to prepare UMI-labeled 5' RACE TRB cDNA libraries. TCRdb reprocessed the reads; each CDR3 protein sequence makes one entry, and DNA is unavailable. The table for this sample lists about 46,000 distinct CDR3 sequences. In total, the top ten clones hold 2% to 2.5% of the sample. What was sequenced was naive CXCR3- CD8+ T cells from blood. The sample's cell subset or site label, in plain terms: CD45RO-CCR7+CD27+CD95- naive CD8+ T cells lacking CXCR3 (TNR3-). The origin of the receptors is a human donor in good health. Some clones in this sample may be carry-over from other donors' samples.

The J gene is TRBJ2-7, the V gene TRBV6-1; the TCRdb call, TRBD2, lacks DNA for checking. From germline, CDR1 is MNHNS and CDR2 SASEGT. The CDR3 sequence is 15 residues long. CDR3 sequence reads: CASTYRQSMGDEQYF.

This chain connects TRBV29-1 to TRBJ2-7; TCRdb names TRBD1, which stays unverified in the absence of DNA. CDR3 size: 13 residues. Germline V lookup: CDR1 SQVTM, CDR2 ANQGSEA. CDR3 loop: CSVTGQAPYEQYF.

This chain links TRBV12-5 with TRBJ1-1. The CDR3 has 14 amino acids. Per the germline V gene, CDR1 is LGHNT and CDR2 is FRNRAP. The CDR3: CASGLWQPSTEAFF.

CDR3 region: CSATGGLAGVGDEQFF. The rearrangement links TRBV29-1 to TRBJ2-1; TCRdb designates TRBD2, a call that cannot be tested without DNA. Germline V CDR1 and CDR2: SQVTM, ANQGSEA. The CDR3 covers 16 residues.

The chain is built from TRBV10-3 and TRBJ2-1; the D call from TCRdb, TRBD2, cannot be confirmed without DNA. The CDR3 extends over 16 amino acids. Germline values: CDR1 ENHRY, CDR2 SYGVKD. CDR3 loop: CAISEGEREDYNEQFF.

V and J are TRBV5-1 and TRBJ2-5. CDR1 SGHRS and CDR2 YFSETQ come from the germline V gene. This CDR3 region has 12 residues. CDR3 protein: CASSLDQETQYF.

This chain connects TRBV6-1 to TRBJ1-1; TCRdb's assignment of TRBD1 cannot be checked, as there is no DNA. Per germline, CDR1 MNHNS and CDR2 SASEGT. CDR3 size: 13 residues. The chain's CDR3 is CASRQGIYTEAFF.

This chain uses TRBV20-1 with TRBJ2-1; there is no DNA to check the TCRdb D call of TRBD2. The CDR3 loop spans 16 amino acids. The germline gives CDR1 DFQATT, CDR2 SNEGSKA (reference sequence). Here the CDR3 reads CSASGGTSGGFNEQFF.

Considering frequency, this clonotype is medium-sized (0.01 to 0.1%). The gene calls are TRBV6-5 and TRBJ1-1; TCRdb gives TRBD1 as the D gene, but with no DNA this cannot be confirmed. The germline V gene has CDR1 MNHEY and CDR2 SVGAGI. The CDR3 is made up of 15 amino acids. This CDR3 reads CASSARDGLGAEAFF.

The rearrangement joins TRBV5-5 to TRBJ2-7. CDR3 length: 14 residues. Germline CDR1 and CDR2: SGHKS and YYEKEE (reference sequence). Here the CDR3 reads CASSPESGSYEQYF.

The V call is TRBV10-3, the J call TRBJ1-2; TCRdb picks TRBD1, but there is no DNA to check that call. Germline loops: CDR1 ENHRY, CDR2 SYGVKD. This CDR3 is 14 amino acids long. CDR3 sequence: CAISESSGEYGYTF.

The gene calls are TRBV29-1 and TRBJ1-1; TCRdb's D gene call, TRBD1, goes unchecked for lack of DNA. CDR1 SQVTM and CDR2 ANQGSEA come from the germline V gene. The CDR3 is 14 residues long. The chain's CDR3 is CSVENDRDITEAFF.

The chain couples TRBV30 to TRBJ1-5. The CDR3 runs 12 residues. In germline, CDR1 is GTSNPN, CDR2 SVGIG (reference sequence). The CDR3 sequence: CAWNDLNQPQHF.

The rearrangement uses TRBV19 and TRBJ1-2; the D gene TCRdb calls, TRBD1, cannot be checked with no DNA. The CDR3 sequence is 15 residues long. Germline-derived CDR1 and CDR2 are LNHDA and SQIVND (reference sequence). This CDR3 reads CASSMATATGDGYTF.

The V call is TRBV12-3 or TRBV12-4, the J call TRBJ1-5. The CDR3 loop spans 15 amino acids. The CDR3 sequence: CASSHGVGSNQPQHF.